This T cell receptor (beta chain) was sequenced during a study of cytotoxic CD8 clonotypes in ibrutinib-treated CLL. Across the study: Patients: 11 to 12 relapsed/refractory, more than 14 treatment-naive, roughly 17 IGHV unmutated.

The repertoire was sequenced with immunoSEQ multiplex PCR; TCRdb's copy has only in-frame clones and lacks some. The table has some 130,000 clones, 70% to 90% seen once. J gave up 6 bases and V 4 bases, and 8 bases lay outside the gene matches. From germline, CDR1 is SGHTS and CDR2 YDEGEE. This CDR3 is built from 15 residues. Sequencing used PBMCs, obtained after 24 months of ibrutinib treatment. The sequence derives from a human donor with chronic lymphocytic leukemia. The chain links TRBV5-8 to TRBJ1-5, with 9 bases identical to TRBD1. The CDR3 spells CASSAGQGGGQPQHF. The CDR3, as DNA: TGTGCCAGCAGCGCGGGACAGGGAGGGGGTCAGCCCCAGCATTTT.